Following are 26 T cell receptor beta chains from one sample sequenced in a study of beta chain features in type 1 diabetes. Study conclusions and caveats: In all four CD4+ subsets, TCRB CDR3 length was significantly, moderately reduced in type 1 diabetes.

Their antigens remain unidentified. Reverse transcribing all isolated RNA meant expressed TCRB transcripts were sequenced. Here immunoSEQ multiplex PCR was the method, and the copy in TCRdb shows in-frame clones only, minus some. Counted here are about 27,000 clones, approximately 55% occurring once; the ten biggest clones make up roughly 1.5%. Specimen: Tregs from blood. These receptors all come from a woman aged 18 to 35 with type 1 diabetes.

For this clone: Sequence at one end of the junction differs from germline and may be a read error. V is TRBV30 and J is TRBJ2-7; possibly TRBD1 for D (5 bases). CDR1 is GTSNPN, CDR2 SVGIG, per germline (reference sequence). The CDR3 length is 11 residues. The CDR3 region has the DNA TGTGCCTGGATTACAGGCTACCAGCAGTACTTC. Its protein product is CAWITGYQQYF. The entire variable domain, with the rest obtained from reference TRBV30 and TRBJ2-7, is as follows: SQTIHQWPATLVQPVGSPLSLECTVEGTSNPNLYWYRQAAGRGLQLLFYSVGIGQISSEVPQNLSASRPQDRQFILSSKKLLLSDSGFYLCAWITGYQQYFGPGTRLTVT.

V and J are TRBV7-8 and TRBJ1-2; perhaps TRBD1 as D (5 bases). This CDR3 comprises 13 residues. Trimming left V 6 bases short and J 8 bases short, with 16 bases between. CDR1 is SGHVS, CDR2 FQNEAQ, per germline. CDR3 in DNA: TGTGCCAGCAGACTCGGGGGGGACGGGGGCTACACCTTC. It encodes CASRLGGDGGYTF.

In its sample, this clone was seen once. This chain joins TRBV7-2 and TRBJ2-7, with 12 positions matching TRBD2. This CDR3 contains 14 residues. Germline CDR1 and CDR2: SGHTA and FQGNSA. V gave up 4 bases and J gave up 7 bases; unmatched junction bases: 5. DNA of the CDR3: TGTGCCAGCAGCTCCGGGACTAGCGGGTGGGAGCAGTACGTC. Amino acid sequence: CASSSGTSGWEQYV.

The gene calls are TRBV18 and TRBJ2-7; perhaps TRBD2 as D (6 bases). Looked up from germline, CDR1 is KGHSH and CDR2 is LQKENI. The V and J ends lost 4 bases and 0 bases respectively, with 10 bases between them. The CDR3 contains 14 residues. As DNA, the CDR3 is TGTGCCAGCTCACGCGTCGGGAGCTCCTACGAGCAGTACTTC. Translation: CASSRVGSSYEQYF. The full variable domain, completed using reference TRBV18 and TRBJ2-7, is NAGVMQNPRHLVRRRGQEARLRCSPMKGHSHVYWYRQLPEEGLKFMVYLQKENIIDESGMPKERFSAEFPKEGPSILRIQQVVRGDSAAYFCASSRVGSSYEQYFGPGTRLTVT.

V and J are TRBV28 and TRBJ2-7, with 10 bases fitting TRBD1. The CDR3 is 17 residues long. Trimming removed 5 bases from V and 0 bases from J; junction bases left unmatched: 10. Germline V gene data show CDR1 as MDHEN and CDR2 as SYDVKM. CDR3 sequence reads: CASSGTGQGGYSYEQYF. DNA for the CDR3: TGTGCCAGCAGTGGGACCGGACAGGGGGGATACTCCTACGAGCAGTACTTC. Together with reference TRBV28 and TRBJ2-7, the CDR3 gives the full variable domain: DVKVTQSSRYLVKRTGEKVFLECVQDMDHENMFWYRQDPGLGLRLIYFSYDVKMKEKGDIPEGYSVSREKKERFSLILESASTNQTSMYLCASSGTGQGGYSYEQYFGPGTRLTVT.

This chain uses TRBV2 with TRBJ2-4; a weak D match, TRBD2 (6 bases). CDR3 size: 15 residues. The V end lost 4 bases, the J end lost 1 base, and 11 bases lay between the germline ends. Germline V CDR1 and CDR2: SNHLY, FYNNEI. CDR3 DNA sequence: TGTGCCAGCAGTGGGAGGGGCCCCGCCAAAAACATTCAGTACTTC. Amino acids: CASSGRGPAKNIQYF.

This sequence joins TRBV27 and TRBJ1-2; 9 bases are shared with TRBD1. The germline CDR1 and CDR2 sequences are MNHEY and SMNVEV (reference sequence). Losses at the gene ends were 0 bases for V and 10 bases for J; bases not matched to a gene: 15. CDR3 size: 17 residues. The CDR3: CASSLSAGGTGWYFYTF. The CDR3 nucleotides read TGTGCCAGCAGTTTATCGGCGGGTGGGACAGGGTGGTATTTCTACACCTTC.

The rearrangement links TRBV29-1 to TRBJ2-3, with D maybe TRBD2 (5 bases). V was clipped by 6 bases and J by 3 bases, with 16 bases between them. This CDR3 has 14 residues. Germline V CDR1 and CDR2: SQVTM, ANQGSEA. CDR3 in amino acids: CSVTGGRGTDTQYF. CDR3 nucleotide sequence: TGCAGCGTGACTGGCGGGCGCGGGACAGATACGCAGTATTTT.

In this sample, this clone turned up a few times. The chain has TRBV11-2 and TRBJ2-5; 14 bases match TRBD2. Germline lookup yields CDR1 SGHAT and CDR2 FQNNGV. This CDR3 has 15 residues. After removal of 5 bases from V and 5 bases from J, the junction contained 4 bases not matched to a gene. This chain's CDR3 is CASSPRLAGGETQYF. The CDR3 DNA reads as TGTGCCAGCAGCCCAAGACTAGCGGGAGGGGAGACCCAGTACTTC.

The rearrangement links TRBV2 to TRBJ2-5; TRBD1 matches 10 bases. Germline values: CDR1 SNHLY, CDR2 FYNNEI. Unmatched junction bases numbered 4, after V lost 6 bases and J lost 3 bases. This CDR3 has 14 amino acids. DNA of the CDR3: TGTGCCAGCAGCGGGACAGGGGTGAAAGAGACCCAGTACTTC. Its protein product is CASSGTGVKETQYF.

This rearrangement joins TRBV5-5 to TRBJ2-7, with a tentative D call TRBD2 (6 bases). CDR3 length: 16 amino acids. Looked up from germline, CDR1 is SGHKS and CDR2 is YYEKEE (reference sequence). The V and J ends lost 4 bases and 5 bases respectively, with 22 bases between them. The CDR3 DNA follows: TGTGCCAGCAGCCCAAGATGGGGGACGGGGGTAGACGAGCAGTACTTC. Its protein product is CASSPRWGTGVDEQYF.

This sequence joins TRBV2 and TRBJ2-7; tentatively, D is TRBD1 (5 bases). This CDR3 has 11 amino acids. Germline V gene data show CDR1 as SNHLY and CDR2 as FYNNEI. Trimming cost V 7 bases and J 3 bases, with 7 bases left between them. CDR3 in DNA: TGTGCCAGCACAGGGTTCTACGAGCAGTACTTC. It is translated as CASTGFYEQYF.

CDR3 in DNA: TGTGCCAGCAGCACACAGGGGTTAGGGGATACGCAGTATTTT. This encodes CASSTQGLGDTQYF. The chain uses TRBV7-8 and TRBJ2-3; 7 bases align to TRBD1. Germline V gene data show CDR1 as SGHVS and CDR2 as FQNEAQ. Losses at the gene ends were 5 bases for V and 6 bases for J; bases not matched to a gene: 8. This CDR3 is 14 amino acids long. Supplemented by reference TRBV7-8 and TRBJ2-3, the full variable domain reads GAGVSQSPRYKVAKRGQDVALRCDPISGHVSLFWYQQALGQGPEFLTYFQNEAQLDKSGLPSDRFFAERPEGSVSTLKIQRTQQEDSAVYLCASSTQGLGDTQYFGPGTRLTVL.

The J gene is TRBJ1-5, the V gene TRBV28; TRBD1 matches at 8 bases. The CDR3 is 17 amino acids. V was pared by 6 bases and J by 7 bases, with 17 bases of the junction left unmatched. The germline CDR1 and CDR2 sequences are MDHEN and SYDVKM. The CDR3 nucleotides are TGTGCCAGCAGCTCCATAATTTCGGACAGGGCTCAACAGCCCCAGCATTTT. It specifies CASSSIISDRAQQPQHF.

The chain has TRBV5-1 and TRBJ2-3, with D possibly being TRBD1 (6 bases). This CDR3 is built from 13 residues. Per the germline V gene, CDR1 is SGHRS and CDR2 is YFSETQ. Trimming shortened V by 4 bases and J by 1 base, and 7 bases separated the two germline ends. CDR3 DNA: TGCGCCAGCAGCAGACAGGGCACAGATACGCAGTATTTT. Residues: CASSRQGTDTQYF.

The CDR3 DNA sequence: TGTGCCAGCAGTGTGCGGGGCGCCCCCTACAATGAGCAGTTCTTC. Residues: CASSVRGAPYNEQFF. The rearrangement uses TRBV6-5 and TRBJ2-1; the D gene is possibly TRBD2 (6 bases). Germline assignment: CDR1 MNHEY and CDR2 SVGAGI. The CDR3 runs to 15 residues. Trimming stripped 5 bases from V and 2 bases from J, with 13 bases between.

The genes are TRBV7-9 and TRBJ2-3; tentative D call: TRBD2 (5 bases). V was trimmed by 5 bases and J by 1 base, leaving 10 bases between them. The germline V gene has CDR1 SEHNR and CDR2 FQNEAQ (reference sequence). This CDR3 contains 14 residues. In DNA, the CDR3 is TGTGCCAGCAGCACCTTCGGGGGCACAGATACGCAGTATTTT. The encoded protein is CASSTFGGTDTQYF.

This clone was recorded a few times. The rearrangement uses TRBV29-1 and TRBJ2-1, with D maybe TRBD1 (6 bases). The CDR3 has 13 amino acids. The ends were cut back, 7 bases at V and 5 bases at J, with 15 bases in the middle. CDR1 and CDR2 (germline): SQVTM, ANQGSEA. The CDR3 loop is CSAHRAPDNEQFF. CDR3 bases: TGCAGCGCCCACAGGGCTCCAGACAATGAGCAGTTCTTC.

This clone was counted a few times. The chain joins TRBV30 to TRBJ1-1, with a possible D match to TRBD1 (5 bases). CDR3 size: 13 residues. Deletions cut 1 base from V and 10 bases from J, with 16 bases between. The germline CDR1 and CDR2 sequences are GTSNPN and SVGIG (reference sequence). The CDR3 reads CAWSGGGARGAFF. CDR3 nucleotides: TGTGCCTGGAGTGGGGGAGGGGCCCGGGGAGCTTTCTTT. Looking up the rest from reference TRBV30 and TRBJ1-1 gives the full variable domain: SQTIHQWPATLVQPVGSPLSLECTVEGTSNPNLYWYRQAAGRGLQLLFYSVGIGQISSEVPQNLSASRPQDRQFILSSKKLLLSDSGFYLCAWSGGGARGAFFGQGTRLTVV.

The CDR3 region has the DNA TGTGCCAGCAGCTTAGCCGGGACTAGCTCCCTCGAGCAGTACTTC. It encodes CASSLAGTSSLEQYF. The V gene is TRBV7-2, the J gene TRBJ2-7; 9 bases line up with TRBD2. V dropped 0 bases and J dropped 6; count of bases not matched to a gene: 6. The CDR3 sequence is 15 residues long. Germline CDR1 is SGHTA and CDR2 is FQGNSA. Using reference TRBV7-2 and TRBJ2-7 for the parts outside the CDR3, the full variable domain is GAGVSQSPSNKVTEKGKDVELRCDPISGHTALYWYRQSLGQGLEFLIYFQGNSAPDKSGLPSDRFSAERTGGSVSTLTIQRTQQEDSAVYLCASSLAGTSSLEQYFGPGTRLTVT.

This clone turned up a few times. The genes are TRBV18 and TRBJ2-1; TRBD2 matches at 9 bases. The CDR3 runs 17 residues. Trimming took 3 bases from V and 0 from J; bases not matched to a gene: 6. CDR1 is KGHSH, CDR2 LQKENI, per germline. The CDR3 region has the DNA TGTGCCAGCTCACCCAGCGGGAGGACCTACTCCTACAATGAGCAGTTCTTC. Translation: CASSPSGRTYSYNEQFF. Together with reference TRBV18 and TRBJ2-1, the CDR3 gives the full variable domain: NAGVMQNPRHLVRRRGQEARLRCSPMKGHSHVYWYRQLPEEGLKFMVYLQKENIIDESGMPKERFSAEFPKEGPSILRIQQVVRGDSAAYFCASSPSGRTYSYNEQFFGPGTRLTVL.

The CDR3 DNA reads TGTGCCAGCAGTTACAGGGGGGTATTATTTCGCTACACCTTC. Protein: CASSYRGVLFRYTF. This chain joins TRBV28 and TRBJ1-2, with 8 bases aligning to TRBD1. Germline V gene data show CDR1 as MDHEN and CDR2 as SYDVKM. The CDR3 runs to 14 residues. Trimming at V came to 4 bases and at J to 9 bases, leaving 10 bases not matched to a gene.

This chain links TRBV7-9 with TRBJ2-5; TRBD1 agrees at 10 bases. Unmatched junction bases numbered 2, after V lost 5 bases and J lost 2 bases. This CDR3 contains 14 residues. Looked up from germline, CDR1 is SEHNR and CDR2 is FQNEAQ (reference sequence). CDR3: CASSGQGVQETQYF. The CDR3 DNA reads as TGTGCCAGCAGCGGACAGGGGGTGCAAGAGACCCAGTACTTC.

The chain has TRBV7-3 and TRBJ2-3; D possibly corresponds to TRBD2 (5 bases). The ends were cut back, 5 bases at V and 4 bases at J, with 7 bases in the middle. Germline V gives CDR1 SGHTA, CDR2 FQGTGA. This CDR3 is 12 amino acids long. The CDR3 region is CASSRGSDTQYF. CDR3 nucleotide sequence: TGTGCCAGCAGCCGAGGGTCAGATACGCAGTATTTT.

The chain employs TRBV7-9 and TRBJ2-1; 7 nucleotides match TRBD1. V was clipped by 4 bases and J by 3 bases; unmatched bases: 6. In germline, CDR1 is SEHNR, CDR2 FQNEAQ (reference sequence). This CDR3 contains 15 residues. CDR3 region: CASSYGTAFYNEQFF. The CDR3 DNA reads TGTGCCAGCAGCTACGGGACAGCCTTCTACAATGAGCAGTTCTTC.

The J gene is TRBJ2-1, the V gene TRBV11-2, with 11 bases identical to TRBD2. The CDR3 is 15 residues long. The germline CDR1 and CDR2 sequences are SGHAT and FQNNGV. The V gene end was trimmed by 5 bases and the J gene end by 5 bases; junction bases not matched to a gene: 5. In DNA, the CDR3 is TGTGCCAGCAGCCTCGGGACTAGCGGCCACAATGAGCAGTTCTTC. As protein: CASSLGTSGHNEQFF.